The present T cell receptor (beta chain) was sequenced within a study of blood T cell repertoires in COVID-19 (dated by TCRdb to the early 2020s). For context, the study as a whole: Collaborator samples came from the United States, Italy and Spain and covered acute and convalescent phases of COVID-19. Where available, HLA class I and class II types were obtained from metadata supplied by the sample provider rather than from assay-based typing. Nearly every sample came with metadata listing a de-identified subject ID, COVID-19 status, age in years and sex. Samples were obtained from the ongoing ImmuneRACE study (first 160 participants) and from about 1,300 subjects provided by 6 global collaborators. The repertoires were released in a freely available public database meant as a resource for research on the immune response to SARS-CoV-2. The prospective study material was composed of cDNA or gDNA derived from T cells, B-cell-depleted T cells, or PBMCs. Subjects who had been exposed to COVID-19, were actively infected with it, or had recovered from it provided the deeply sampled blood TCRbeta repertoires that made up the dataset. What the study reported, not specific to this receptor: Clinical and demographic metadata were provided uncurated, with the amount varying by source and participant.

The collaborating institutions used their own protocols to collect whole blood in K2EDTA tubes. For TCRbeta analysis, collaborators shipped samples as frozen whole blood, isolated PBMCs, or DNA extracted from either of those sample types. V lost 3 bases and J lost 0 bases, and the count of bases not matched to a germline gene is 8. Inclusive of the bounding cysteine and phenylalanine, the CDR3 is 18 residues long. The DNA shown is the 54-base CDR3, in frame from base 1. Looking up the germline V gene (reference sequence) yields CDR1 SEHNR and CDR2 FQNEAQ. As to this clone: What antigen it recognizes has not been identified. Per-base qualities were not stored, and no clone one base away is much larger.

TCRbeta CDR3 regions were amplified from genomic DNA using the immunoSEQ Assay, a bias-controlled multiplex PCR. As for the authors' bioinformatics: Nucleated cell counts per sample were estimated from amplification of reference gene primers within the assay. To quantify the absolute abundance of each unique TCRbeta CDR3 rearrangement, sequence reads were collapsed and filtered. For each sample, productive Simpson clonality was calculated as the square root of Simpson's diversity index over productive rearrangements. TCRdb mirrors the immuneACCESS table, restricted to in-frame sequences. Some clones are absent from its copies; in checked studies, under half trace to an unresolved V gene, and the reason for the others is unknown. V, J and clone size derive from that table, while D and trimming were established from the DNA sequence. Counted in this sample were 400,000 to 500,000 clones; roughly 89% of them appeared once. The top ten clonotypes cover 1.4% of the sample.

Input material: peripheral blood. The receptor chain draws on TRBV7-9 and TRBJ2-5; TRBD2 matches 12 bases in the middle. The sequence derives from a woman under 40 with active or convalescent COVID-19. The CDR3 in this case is CASSFGTSGSAYQETQYF. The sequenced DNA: TGTGCCAGCAGCTTTGGGACTAGCGGGTCCGCGTACCAAGAGACCCAGTACTTC. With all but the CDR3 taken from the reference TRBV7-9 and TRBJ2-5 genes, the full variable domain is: DTGVSQNPRHKITKRGQNVTFRCDPISEHNRLYWYRQTLGQGPEFLTYFQNEAQLEKSRLLSDRFSAERPKGSFSTLEIQRTEQGDSAMYLCASSFGTSGSAYQETQYFGPGTRLLVL.